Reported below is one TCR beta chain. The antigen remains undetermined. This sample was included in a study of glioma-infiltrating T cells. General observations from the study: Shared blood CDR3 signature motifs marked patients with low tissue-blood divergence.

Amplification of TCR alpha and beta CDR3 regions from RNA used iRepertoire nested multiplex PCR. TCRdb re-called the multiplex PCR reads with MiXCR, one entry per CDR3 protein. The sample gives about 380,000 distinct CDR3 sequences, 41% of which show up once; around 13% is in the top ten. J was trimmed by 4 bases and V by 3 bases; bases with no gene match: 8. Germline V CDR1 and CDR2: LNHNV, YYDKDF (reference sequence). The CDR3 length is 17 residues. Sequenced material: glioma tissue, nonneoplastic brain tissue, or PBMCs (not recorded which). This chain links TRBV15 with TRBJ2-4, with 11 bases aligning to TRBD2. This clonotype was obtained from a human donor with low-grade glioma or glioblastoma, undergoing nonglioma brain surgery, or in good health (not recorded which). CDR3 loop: CATSRPGLAVAKNIQYF. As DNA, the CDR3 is TGTGCCACCAGCAGGCCGGGACTAGCGGTCGCTAAAAACATTCAGTACTTC.